This TCR beta chain was identified in a study of cytomegalovirus exposure and HLA in healthy donors. 60 Vbeta and 13 Jbeta primers were used in PCR. The table came from immunoSEQ multiplex PCR; TCRdb's copy has only in-frame clones and leaves some out. Among 150,000 to 180,000 clones listed, around 79% were seen once. Whole-study findings and limits: Reports state that TCR beta sequences accurately predicted most subjects' HLA-A and HLA-B alleles. Rare TCR sequences dominated, though some public TCRs recurred in many donors. Earlier analysis looked at TCR beta V segments, and most were productive about 90% or about 30% of the time.

About this clone: Its target is unknown.

The CDR3 loop spans 16 amino acids. In germline, CDR1 is MDHEN, CDR2 SYDVKM. Trimming took 4 bases from V and 4 from J; bases not matched to a gene: 10. The TCR sequence derives from a man aged 25 to 45 in good health and CMV-seropositive. J is TRBJ1-5 and V is TRBV28; the match to TRBD1 covers 7 bases. Sequences were obtained from PBMCs. As DNA, the CDR3 is TGTGCCAGCAGTTGGTCAATGGGACAGATTAATCAGCCCCAGCATTTT. Protein: CASSWSMGQINQPQHF.